The rows below give T cell receptor beta chains drawn from one sample of a study of cytomegalovirus exposure and HLA in healthy donors. This table comes from immunoSEQ multiplex PCR, and its TCRdb copy is limited to in-frame clones, with some not included. The sample contains some 120,000 clones, 50% to 70% of which appear only once. Source material: PBMCs. All receptors derive from a woman between 40 and 50 years old in good health and CMV-seropositive. CDR3s include the opening cysteine and the closing phenylalanine or tryptophan. Each record gives: V gene, D gene, CDR3 length, clone size, J gene, CDR3 protein, CDR3 DNA. A D gene is named only where the DNA matches it firmly. Clone size is stated in some rows and not others, as once, few, many or a class when expanded.

v_call: TRBV5-1
d_call: TRBD1
cdr3_length: 17
clone_size: NA
j_call: TRBJ2-7
cdr3_aa: CASSLFPTGASTYEQYF
cdr3_nt: TGCGCCAGCAGTTTGTTTCCGACAGGGGCATCAACCTACGAGCAGTACTTC

v_call: TRBV15
d_call: TRBD2
cdr3_length: 15
clone_size: NA
j_call: TRBJ2-7
cdr3_aa: CATSREGGSSYEQYF
cdr3_nt: TGTGCCACCAGCAGAGAAGGCGGGAGCTCCTACGAGCAGTACTTC

v_call: TRBV5-1
d_call: TRBD2
cdr3_length: 17
clone_size: NA
j_call: TRBJ2-5
cdr3_aa: CARGPGGLAERRETQYF
cdr3_nt: TGCGCCAGGGGCCCAGGGGGACTAGCGGAGAGGAGGGAGACCCAGTACTTC

v_call: TRBV19
d_call: NA
cdr3_length: 15
clone_size: NA
j_call: TRBJ1-5
cdr3_aa: CASSIEAGRNQPQHF
cdr3_nt: TGTGCCAGTAGTATAGAGGCAGGGCGCAATCAGCCCCAGCATTTT

v_call: TRBV27
d_call: NA
cdr3_length: 16
clone_size: once
j_call: TRBJ2-7
cdr3_aa: CASSLSIASLVDEQYF
cdr3_nt: TGTGCCAGCAGTTTATCGATCGCTAGCCTTGTCGACGAGCAGTACTTC

v_call: TRBV5-6
d_call: NA
cdr3_length: 15
clone_size: NA
j_call: TRBJ2-7
cdr3_aa: CASSLAGPRDIEQYF
cdr3_nt: TGCGCCAGCAGCTTGGCCGGGCCCCGGGACATTGAGCAGTACTTC

v_call: TRBV5-1
d_call: TRBD1
cdr3_length: 14
clone_size: few
j_call: TRBJ2-1
cdr3_aa: CATDRDGGYNEQFF
cdr3_nt: TGCGCCACCGACAGGGATGGGGGCTACAATGAGCAGTTCTTC

v_call: TRBV19
d_call: NA
cdr3_length: 13
clone_size: NA
j_call: TRBJ1-1
cdr3_aa: CASRMGGNTEAFF
cdr3_nt: TGTGCCAGTAGGATGGGGGGTAACACTGAAGCTTTCTTT

v_call: TRBV6-1
d_call: NA
cdr3_length: 11
clone_size: NA
j_call: TRBJ2-7
cdr3_aa: CASSGPTGQYF
cdr3_nt: TGTGCCAGCAGTGGTCCGACTGGGCAGTACTTC

v_call: TRBV7-6
d_call: TRBD1
cdr3_length: 16
clone_size: NA
j_call: TRBJ2-3
cdr3_aa: CASSILTGGSADTQYF
cdr3_nt: TGTGCCAGCAGCATATTGACAGGGGGCTCGGCAGATACGCAGTATTTT

v_call: TRBV5-3
d_call: TRBD2
cdr3_length: 17
clone_size: NA
j_call: TRBJ2-7
cdr3_aa: CARSLRGTSGSVDEQYF
cdr3_nt: TGTGCCAGAAGCTTGCGGGGGACTAGCGGGAGTGTCGACGAGCAGTACTTC

v_call: TRBV6-1
d_call: TRBD1
cdr3_length: 13
clone_size: NA
j_call: TRBJ1-2
cdr3_aa: CASNTGADYGYTF
cdr3_nt: TGTGCCAGCAATACAGGGGCGGACTATGGCTACACCTTC

v_call: TRBV18
d_call: NA
cdr3_length: 15
clone_size: NA
j_call: TRBJ2-7
cdr3_aa: CASSLSAGGNYEQYF
cdr3_nt: TGTGCCAGCTCACTCTCCGCAGGGGGGAACTACGAGCAGTACTTC

v_call: TRBV29-1
d_call: TRBD2
cdr3_length: 16
clone_size: NA
j_call: TRBJ2-2
cdr3_aa: CSVEGAASGIAGELFF
cdr3_nt: TGCAGCGTTGAAGGGGCGGCTAGCGGGATAGCGGGGGAGCTGTTTTTT

v_call: TRBV4-1
d_call: TRBD1
cdr3_length: 15
clone_size: NA
j_call: TRBJ2-7
cdr3_aa: CASSPRTGESGEQYF
cdr3_nt: TGCGCCAGCAGCCCTCGGACAGGGGAAAGCGGGGAGCAGTACTTC

v_call: TRBV11-2
d_call: NA
cdr3_length: 15
clone_size: NA
j_call: TRBJ2-5
cdr3_aa: CASSFPQGTGETQYF
cdr3_nt: TGTGCCAGCAGCTTCCCCCAGGGGACGGGGGAGACCCAGTACTTC

v_call: TRBV10-3
d_call: NA
cdr3_length: 14
clone_size: NA
j_call: TRBJ1-5
cdr3_aa: CAISEGAWDQPQHF
cdr3_nt: TGTGCCATCAGTGAGGGGGCTTGGGATCAGCCCCAGCATTTT

v_call: TRBV5-6
d_call: NA
cdr3_length: 16
clone_size: once
j_call: TRBJ2-1
cdr3_aa: CASSPGLFTPTGEQFF
cdr3_nt: TGTGCCAGCAGCCCAGGACTATTTACTCCTACGGGGGAGCAGTTCTTC

v_call: TRBV7-2
d_call: NA
cdr3_length: 14
clone_size: NA
j_call: TRBJ2-1
cdr3_aa: CASSLDAANNEQFF
cdr3_nt: TGTGCCAGCAGCTTAGACGCAGCGAACAATGAGCAGTTCTTC

v_call: TRBV7-3
d_call: NA
cdr3_length: 14
clone_size: NA
j_call: TRBJ1-2
cdr3_aa: CASSLEGTLYGYTF
cdr3_nt: TGTGCCAGCAGCTTAGAGGGGACACTTTATGGCTACACCTTC

v_call: TRBV5-1
d_call: TRBD2
cdr3_length: 17
clone_size: once
j_call: TRBJ2-7
cdr3_aa: CASSPRAQREGFREQYF
cdr3_nt: TGCGCCAGCAGCCCGCGAGCCCAGCGGGAGGGCTTTAGAGAGCAGTACTTC

v_call: TRBV9
d_call: TRBD1
cdr3_length: 15
clone_size: few
j_call: TRBJ1-6
cdr3_aa: CASSVTGAEGSPLHF
cdr3_nt: TGTGCCAGCAGCGTGACAGGGGCGGAAGGTTCACCCCTCCACTTT

v_call: TRBV9
d_call: TRBD2
cdr3_length: 12
clone_size: NA
j_call: TRBJ2-1
cdr3_aa: CASSVVGGRQFF
cdr3_nt: TGTGCCAGCAGCGTAGTAGGCGGGAGGCAGTTCTTC

v_call: TRBV5-1
d_call: NA
cdr3_length: 15
clone_size: NA
j_call: TRBJ2-7
cdr3_aa: CASSLAPQGSYEQYF
cdr3_nt: TGCGCCAGCAGCTTGGCCCCACAGGGATCCTACGAGCAGTACTTC

v_call: TRBV11-3
d_call: NA
cdr3_length: 14
clone_size: NA
j_call: TRBJ1-1
cdr3_aa: CASSLEGEGTEAFF
cdr3_nt: TGTGCCAGCAGCTTAGAGGGGGAGGGGACTGAAGCTTTCTTT

v_call: TRBV7-2
d_call: NA
cdr3_length: 16
clone_size: NA
j_call: TRBJ2-7
cdr3_aa: CASSLASLSGVNEQYF
cdr3_nt: TGTGCCAGCAGCTTAGCCAGTTTGTCGGGGGTGAACGAGCAGTACTTC

v_call: TRBV15
d_call: NA
cdr3_length: 16
clone_size: NA
j_call: TRBJ2-6
cdr3_aa: CATSIGGAPGANVLTF
cdr3_nt: TGTGCCACCAGCATAGGAGGAGCGCCTGGGGCCAACGTCCTGACTTTC

v_call: TRBV6-6
d_call: NA
cdr3_length: 13
clone_size: NA
j_call: TRBJ1-5
cdr3_aa: CASSYYSNQPQHF
cdr3_nt: TGTGCCAGCAGTTATTATAGCAATCAGCCCCAGCATTTT

v_call: TRBV6-1
d_call: TRBD1
cdr3_length: 16
clone_size: NA
j_call: TRBJ1-2
cdr3_aa: CASSEKVGTGVYGYTF
cdr3_nt: TGTGCCAGCAGTGAAAAGGTGGGGACAGGGGTTTATGGCTACACCTTC

v_call: TRBV7-9
d_call: NA
cdr3_length: 12
clone_size: NA
j_call: TRBJ2-3
cdr3_aa: CASSLDSDTQYF
cdr3_nt: TGTGCCAGCAGCTTAGACTCAGATACGCAGTATTTT

v_call: TRBV15
d_call: NA
cdr3_length: 13
clone_size: NA
j_call: TRBJ1-1
cdr3_aa: CATSRATNTEAFF
cdr3_nt: TGTGCCACCAGCAGAGCTACGAACACTGAAGCTTTCTTT

v_call: TRBV7-2
d_call: NA
cdr3_length: 15
clone_size: NA
j_call: TRBJ1-5
cdr3_aa: CASSFGGGGNQPQHF
cdr3_nt: TGTGCCAGTTCCTTCGGGGGAGGGGGCAATCAGCCCCAGCATTTT

v_call: TRBV6-5
d_call: TRBD2
cdr3_length: 15
clone_size: NA
j_call: TRBJ2-7
cdr3_aa: CASSYGASGMGEQYF
cdr3_nt: TGTGCCAGCAGTTACGGCGCTAGCGGGATGGGCGAGCAGTACTTC

v_call: TRBV4-2
d_call: NA
cdr3_length: 14
clone_size: few
j_call: TRBJ2-1
cdr3_aa: CASSQRSQAGEQFF
cdr3_nt: TGTGCCAGCAGCCAACGGTCCCAAGCGGGTGAGCAGTTCTTC

v_call: TRBV28
d_call: NA
cdr3_length: 14
clone_size: few
j_call: TRBJ2-7
cdr3_aa: CASSDRRLAYEQYF
cdr3_nt: TGTGCCAGCAGCGACCGGAGGCTAGCCTACGAGCAGTACTTC

v_call: TRBV11-2
d_call: NA
cdr3_length: 17
clone_size: NA
j_call: TRBJ1-1
cdr3_aa: CASSHLDWPEARPEAFF
cdr3_nt: TGTGCCAGCAGCCACTTAGACTGGCCGGAGGCTCGCCCTGAAGCTTTCTTT

v_call: TRBV19
d_call: TRBD1
cdr3_length: 15
clone_size: NA
j_call: TRBJ1-5
cdr3_aa: CASSILAGGGQPQHF
cdr3_nt: TGTGCCAGTAGTATTCTCGCAGGGGGTGGTCAGCCCCAGCATTTT

v_call: TRBV5-1
d_call: NA
cdr3_length: 15
clone_size: NA
j_call: TRBJ2-1
cdr3_aa: CASSGLDWLSNEQFF
cdr3_nt: TGCGCCAGCAGCGGACTGGATTGGTTATCCAATGAGCAGTTCTTC

v_call: TRBV19
d_call: TRBD1
cdr3_length: 14
clone_size: NA
j_call: TRBJ2-1
cdr3_aa: CASSKTGNSHEQFF
cdr3_nt: TGTGCCAGTAGTAAGACAGGGAATTCGCATGAGCAGTTCTTC

v_call: TRBV6-4
d_call: NA
cdr3_length: 14
clone_size: few
j_call: TRBJ2-2
cdr3_aa: CASSGGGGTGELFF
cdr3_nt: TGTGCCAGCAGTGGGGGCGGCGGCACCGGGGAGCTGTTTTTT

v_call: TRBV7-2
d_call: NA
cdr3_length: 14
clone_size: once
j_call: TRBJ2-5
cdr3_aa: CASSIDFGQETQYF
cdr3_nt: TGTGCCAGCTCCATAGATTTCGGGCAAGAGACCCAGTACTTC

v_call: TRBV28
d_call: NA
cdr3_length: 16
clone_size: NA
j_call: TRBJ1-1
cdr3_aa: CASSLSRWSGSTEAFF
cdr3_nt: TGTGCCAGCAGTTTATCTCGATGGAGCGGGAGCACTGAAGCTTTCTTT